This TCR beta chain was sequenced during a study of early T cells in non-severe SARS-CoV-2 infection. TCRdb used MiXCR to reprocess the 5' RACE reads, holding one entry per CDR3 protein. This sample has approximately 47,000 distinct CDR3 sequences, with approximately 9% found just once. This clonotype was observed a few times. The sequences come from whole blood, collected at baseline. This sequence was found in an adult who was a healthcare worker with PCR-confirmed SARS-CoV-2 infection or an uninfected control (not recorded which).

CDR3 residues: CASSTPGGKLYEQYF. In nucleotides, the CDR3 is TGTGCCAGTAGTACCCCAGGGGGAAAACTCTACGAGCAGTACTTC. The chain employs TRBV19 and TRBJ2-7; 7 bases match TRBD1. The CDR3 length is 15 residues. CDR1 is LNHDA and CDR2 is SQIVND in the germline V gene (reference sequence). Trimming cost V 4 bases and J 3 bases; bases outside gene matches: 9.